This T cell receptor (beta chain) was retrieved from a study of T cells in Graves' hyperthyroidism and ophthalmopathy. Study results and limitations: Ophthalmopathy prediction by the model preceded onset by a median approximately 6.9 months.

This clonotype has only a few counts. Its antigen is unidentified. Template material for amplifying TCR beta CDR3 regions consisted of RNA transcripts. The HTBI set primed first-round TCR CDR3 RT-PCR. A single record per CDR3 protein comes from TCRdb applying MiXCR to the multiplex PCR reads. The sample includes hundreds of thousands of distinct CDR3 sequences, around 15% of them seen just once. The ends were cut back, 1 base at V and 7 bases at J, with 10 bases in the middle. Germline loops: CDR1 LGHNT, CDR2 FRNRAP. This CDR3 has 13 amino acids. The V and J genes are TRBV12-5 and TRBJ2-5, with D possibly matching TRBD1 (5 bases). The source of this sequence is a young man with Graves' ophthalmopathy. The sample consisted of blood. The chain's CDR3 is CASGLEGVGTQYF. CDR3 sequence (DNA): TGTGCTAGTGGTTTGGAAGGGGTTGGGACCCAGTACTTC.